The rows below give T cell receptor beta chains drawn from one sample of a study of CD8+ T cells in alopecia areata. This table comes from immunoSEQ multiplex PCR, and its TCRdb copy is limited to in-frame clones, with some not included. The sample contains some 130,000 clones, approximately 58% of which appear only once. Here the sequenced sample was CD4+ T cells sorted from blood, taken at week 0. These receptors originate from a human donor with alopecia areata. The CDR3 runs from the conserved cysteine through the conserved F or W. The D gene is left open where the match is weak. The listing skips clone size in some rows; elsewhere it reads once, few, many or a size class.

CDR3	DNA	size	D	V	J
CASRSFLPDTQYF	TGTGCCAGCAGGTCATTTCTCCCAGATACGCAGTATTTT	.	.	TRBV27	TRBJ2-3
CASSLGGHTDTQYF	TGTGCCAGCAGCTTGGGGGGCCACACAGATACGCAGTATTTT	few	.	TRBV5-6	TRBJ2-3
CASSLAKGPYEQYF	TGTGCCAGCAGCTTAGCGAAAGGCCCCTACGAGCAGTACTTC	.	.	TRBV7-2	TRBJ2-7
CASSFPKQGKTVAFF	TGTGCCAGCAGCTTCCCGAAACAGGGGAAGACTGTGGCTTTCTTT	.	TRBD1	TRBV5-4	TRBJ1-1
CASSQMRGSAHNEQFF	TGTGCCAGCAGCCAAATGAGGGGGTCCGCCCACAATGAGCAGTTCTTC	.	.	TRBV11-2	TRBJ2-1
CSALRVNEQFF	TGCAGTGCTCTCAGAGTCAATGAGCAGTTCTTC	few	.	TRBV20-1	TRBJ2-1
CASSHGGYEQYF	TGTGCCAGCAGCCATGGGGGATACGAGCAGTACTTC	.	.	TRBV27	TRBJ2-7
CASSPNLGRLSYEQYF	TGTGCCAGCAGCCCCAATCTAGGCCGTTTGTCCTACGAGCAGTACTTC	once	.	TRBV11-2	TRBJ2-7
CAWSIQDHQPQHF	TGTGCCTGGAGTATCCAGGATCATCAGCCCCAGCATTTT	.	.	TRBV30	TRBJ1-5
CASSPQIAGRVGETQYF	TGCGCCAGCAGCCCTCAAATAGCGGGAAGGGTCGGAGAGACCCAGTACTTC	few	TRBD2	TRBV5-1	TRBJ2-5
CSVAPGTDTQYF	TGCAGCGTCGCTCCCGGCACAGATACGCAGTATTTT	.	.	TRBV29-1	TRBJ2-3
CASSFGGSSYEQYF	TGTGCCAGCAGCTTTGGGGGAAGCTCCTACGAGCAGTACTTC	.	.	TRBV7-2	TRBJ2-7
CASSLDRDGEAFF	TGTGCCAGCAGTCTCGACAGGGATGGTGAAGCTTTCTTT	.	TRBD1	TRBV7-3	TRBJ1-1
CASSPAQTSGKETQYF	TGTGCCAGCTCACCAGCCCAAACTAGCGGGAAGGAGACCCAGTACTTC	few	TRBD2	TRBV18	TRBJ2-5
CAISDPRRETTYEQYF	TGTGCCATCAGTGATCCGAGACGGGAGACGACCTACGAGCAGTACTTC	.	.	TRBV10-3	TRBJ2-7
CASSLDVDGNIQYF	TGTGCCAGCAGCTTAGATGTAGACGGAAACATTCAGTACTTC	.	.	TRBV7-9	TRBJ2-4
CASSSTGTAGETQYF	TGTGCCAGCAGCTCCACCGGGACTGCTGGAGAGACCCAGTACTTC	.	.	TRBV7-2	TRBJ2-5
CASSVEAVSYEQYF	TGTGCCAGCAGCGTAGAGGCCGTATCCTACGAGCAGTACTTC	.	.	TRBV9	TRBJ2-7
CASSPGVVGGETQYF	TGTGCCAGCAGCCCAGGGGTAGTCGGGGGAGAGACCCAGTACTTC	.	.	TRBV7-8	TRBJ2-5
CASWDTYYGYTF	TGTGCCAGTTGGGACACTTACTATGGCTACACCTTC	.	.	TRBV28	TRBJ1-2
CASSSQLQTNTEAFF	TGTGCCAGCAGCTCCCAACTACAGACGAACACTGAAGCTTTCTTT	many	.	TRBV7-2	TRBJ1-1
CASSVAGGDANTGELFF	TGTGCCAGCAGCGTAGCTGGAGGGGACGCGAACACCGGGGAGCTGTTTTTT	.	.	TRBV9	TRBJ2-2
CASSSRQAGDDTDTQYF	TGTGCCAGCAGCTCTCGTCAAGCGGGGGACGACACAGATACGCAGTATTTT	.	TRBD2	TRBV7-2	TRBJ2-3
CASSEPPSPLHF	TGTGCCAGCAGTGAACCCCCCTCGCCCCTCCACTTT	.	.	TRBV2	TRBJ1-6
CASSMGRRNNQPQHF	TGTGCCAGCAGTATGGGGCGACGGAACAATCAGCCCCAGCATTTT	.	.	TRBV2	TRBJ1-5
CASSLFIPSRFGYEQYF	TGTGCCAGCAGTTTATTTATCCCGTCTCGGTTCGGCTACGAGCAGTACTTC	.	.	TRBV27	TRBJ2-7
CASSQAFLRGGSTDTQYF	TGCGCCAGCAGCCAAGCCTTCCTGCGGGGGGGAAGCACAGATACGCAGTATTTT	.	TRBD2	TRBV4-1	TRBJ2-3
CAWSGTQTPEYEAFF	TGTGCCTGGAGCGGAACACAGACCCCAGAATATGAAGCTTTCTTT	.	.	TRBV30	TRBJ1-1
CASSLGQEYTDTQYF	TGTGCCAGCAGCTTGGGTCAGGAGTACACAGATACGCAGTATTTT	.	.	TRBV5-4	TRBJ2-3
CASSQAPTGLNTEAFF	TGCGCCAGCAGCCAAGCCCCAACAGGGCTGAACACTGAAGCTTTCTTT	.	.	TRBV4-1	TRBJ1-1
CASSFTGQETQYF	TGTGCCAGCAGTTTCACTGGCCAAGAGACCCAGTACTTC	few	.	TRBV28	TRBJ2-5
CASSPGYGEAFF	TGTGCCAGCAGCCCAGGGTATGGTGAAGCTTTCTTT	.	.	TRBV7-6	TRBJ1-1
CASRAREVSYEQYF	TGTGCCAGCAGAGCCAGGGAAGTGTCCTACGAGCAGTACTTC	.	.	TRBV7-8	TRBJ2-7
CASSLSDRGNEQYF	TGTGCCAGCAGCTTATCCGACAGGGGGAACGAGCAGTACTTC	.	TRBD1	TRBV7-8	TRBJ2-7
CASRGHTTYEQYF	TGTGCCAGCCGTGGACACACTACCTACGAGCAGTACTTC	.	.	TRBV19	TRBJ2-7
CASSDLKVGNTEAFF	TGCGCCAGCAGCGATCTGAAGGTGGGGAACACTGAAGCTTTCTTT	.	.	TRBV5-1	TRBJ1-1
CASSFRGATNEKLFF	TGTGCCAGCAGCTTCAGGGGTGCAACTAATGAAAAACTGTTTTTT	.	.	TRBV11-1	TRBJ1-4
CASSLGNYNEQFF	TGTGCCAGCAGCTTAGGGAACTACAATGAGCAGTTCTTC	.	.	TRBV7-6	TRBJ2-1
CASSLQGAEQPQHF	TGCGCCAGCAGTCTCCAGGGGGCCGAACAGCCCCAGCATTTT	.	TRBD1	TRBV23-1	TRBJ1-5
CASSLVLYNEQFF	TGCGCCAGCAGCTTGGTCCTCTACAATGAGCAGTTCTTC	few	.	TRBV5-1	TRBJ2-1
CSVDTGGDYGYTF	TGCAGCGTAGATACGGGGGGGGACTATGGCTACACCTTC	.	.	TRBV29-1	TRBJ1-2
CAISDTSGADTQYF	TGTGCCATCAGTGATACCAGCGGGGCAGATACGCAGTATTTT	few	TRBD2	TRBV10-3	TRBJ2-3
CASSPRMNTEAFF	TGCGCCAGCAGCCCCCGCATGAACACTGAAGCTTTCTTT	few	.	TRBV5-1	TRBJ1-1
CASRSTGAEGYTF	TGTGCCAGCAGATCGACAGGGGCGGAGGGCTACACCTTC	.	TRBD1	TRBV6-5	TRBJ1-2